This T cell receptor beta chain emerged from a study of cytomegalovirus exposure and HLA in healthy donors. Study results and limitations: Despite most TCR sequences being rare, some public TCRs occurred in many donors. Three CMV-associated chains proved CMV antigen-specific in vitro. A classifier reportedly called cytomegalovirus status with high sensitivity and specificity.

Remarks on this clone: The antigen remains undetermined.

Profiled with immunoSEQ multiplex PCR; TCRdb holds only in-frame clones, not every one. The data contain 190,000 or so clones, roughly four fifths of them singletons. Among the roughly 120 subjects of the validation cohort, separate from the roughly 700-subject first cohort, were the donors. After removal of 1 base from V and 3 bases from J, the junction contained 8 bases not matched to a gene. From germline, CDR1 is SGHTA and CDR2 FQGNSA. The CDR3 is made up of 16 amino acids. The sequencing sample was made of PBMCs. The receptor's source is a woman aged 18-30 years in good health and CMV-seropositive. V is TRBV7-2 and J is TRBJ1-1; TRBD1 matches at 7 bases. CDR3 in DNA: TGTGCCAGCAGCTTAGATGGGGACAGCCTGTACACTGAAGCTTTCTTT. It specifies CASSLDGDSLYTEAFF.